The clone carrying this TCR beta chain was recorded a few times. Original processing methods: Amplification of reference gene primers was used by the study to estimate nucleated cell counts. The data were produced by immunoSEQ multiplex PCR, yet TCRdb's version contains in-frame clones alone and is incomplete. V and J calls and clone size are given by that table; D and trimming were obtained from the DNA. The repertoire has about 80,000 clones, roughly 85% of them found once; the top ten carry around a third. These data belong to a study of blood T cell repertoires in COVID-19. Study as a whole: Samples taken during acute and convalescent COVID-19 were collected in the United States, Italy and Spain. From T cells, B-cell-depleted T cells, or PBMCs came the material, which was cDNA or gDNA.

Trimming removed 3 bases from V and 4 bases from J; junction bases left unmatched: 4. The germline V gene encodes CDR1 MNHNS and CDR2 SASEGT. The CDR3 is made up of 15 amino acids. The sequencing input was peripheral blood. V gene TRBV6-1 combines with J gene TRBJ2-3; 10 positions agree with TRBD1. The receptor was isolated from a woman in her 70s with acute or convalescent COVID-19. CDR3 coding DNA: TGTGCCAGCAGTGAGGCCGGGACAGGGGCAGATACGCAGTATTTT. Translating gives CASSEAGTGADTQYF.